This is a list of T cell receptor beta chains from one sample in a study of OX40 agonist ivuxolimab in advanced cancers. Assay: immunoSEQ multiplex PCR; the TCRdb copy retains only in-frame clones and omits some. The table includes 15,000 to 20,000 clones, 80% to 90% detected once. The material was CD4+ or CD8+ T cells sorted from blood, obtained in a trial of the OX40 agonist ivuxolimab. These receptors came from an adult with an advanced solid tumor such as melanoma, head and neck, liver or kidney cancer. The CDR3 runs from the conserved cysteine through the conserved F or W. The D gene is left open where the match is weak. Clone size appears in some rows only: once, few, many, or a class for an expanded clone.

J	size	V	D	DNA	CDR3
TRBJ2-3	NA	TRBV7-3	NA	TGTGCCAGCAGCTTAACAGGGGGAAGCACAGATACGCAGTATTTT	CASSLTGGSTDTQYF
TRBJ2-1	NA	TRBV28	NA	TGTGCCAGCATGGCTCCCTACAATGAGCAGTTCTTC	CASMAPYNEQFF
TRBJ2-4	NA	TRBV28	NA	TGTGCCAGCAGTTCACGGACACTTCCAGCCAAAAACATTCAGTACTTC	CASSSRTLPAKNIQYF
TRBJ2-7	NA	TRBV6-5	NA	TGTGCCAGCAGTTACAAACAGGGTTCAATCTACGAGCAGTACTTC	CASSYKQGSIYEQYF
TRBJ2-7	medium-sized	TRBV11-3	TRBD2	TGTGCCAGCAGCTTAGATCGTCTAGCGGCATCTTACGAGCAGTACTTC	CASSLDRLAASYEQYF
TRBJ2-1	NA	TRBV2	TRBD2	TGTGCCAGCAGTGAAGGGACTAGCGGGACGTATGAGCAGTTCTTC	CASSEGTSGTYEQFF
TRBJ2-1	NA	TRBV7-3	NA	TGTGCCAGCAGCTTAACCTCCAATGAGCAGTTCTTC	CASSLTSNEQFF
TRBJ2-7	NA	TRBV18	TRBD2	TGTGCCAGCTCAGTCGGGACTAGCTTCTCCTACGAGCAGTACTTC	CASSVGTSFSYEQYF
TRBJ2-2	few	TRBV2	NA	TGTGCCAGCAGTGCACCCCAGGGGGGAAACACCGGGGAGCTGTTTTTT	CASSAPQGGNTGELFF
TRBJ1-1	NA	TRBV12-5	NA	TGTGCTAGTGGTTTGGGACTGATGAACACTGAAGCTTTCTTT	CASGLGLMNTEAFF
TRBJ2-3	NA	TRBV6-4	NA	TGTGCCAGCAGTGATTCCGGGAGTGGTTCAGATACGCAGTATTTT	CASSDSGSGSDTQYF
TRBJ2-1	NA	TRBV27	NA	TGTGCCAGCAGTCGGCCAAGCTACAATGAGCAGTTCTTC	CASSRPSYNEQFF
TRBJ2-7	NA	TRBV9	TRBD2	TGTGCCAGCAGCGAAAGCGGGACTAGCGGGTACGAGCAGTACTTC	CASSESGTSGYEQYF
TRBJ2-7	few	TRBV23-1	NA	TGCGCCAGCAGATACGAGCAGTACTTC	CASRYEQYF
TRBJ2-3	NA	TRBV28	TRBD2	TGTGCCAGCAAACTAGCGGGGGCTAGCACAGATACGCAGTATTTT	CASKLAGASTDTQYF
TRBJ2-3	NA	TRBV28	NA	TGTGCCAGCAGTTGGGGGAGTAGCGGTACCCGCACAGATACGCAGTATTTT	CASSWGSSGTRTDTQYF
TRBJ2-2	once	TRBV25-1	TRBD1	TGTGCCAGCAGTGTACGAGGACAGGGGGTCACCGGGGAGCTGTTTTTT	CASSVRGQGVTGELFF
TRBJ2-1	NA	TRBV29-1	TRBD2	TGCAGCGTTGAGTTGCGGGGGGCAATCAATGAGCAGTTCTTC	CSVELRGAINEQFF
TRBJ1-1	NA	TRBV15	NA	TGTGCCACCAGAGGTTTCGGCGGGAACACTGAAGCTTTCTTT	CATRGFGGNTEAFF
TRBJ1-1	medium-sized	TRBV21-1	NA	TGTGCCAGCAGGTCGGGACACTACACTGAAGCTTTCTTT	CASRSGHYTEAFF
TRBJ1-2	NA	TRBV5-5	NA	TGTGCCAGCAGCCAAGATCGGTTACAGCTTCTAACTATGGGCTACACCTTC	CASSQDRLQLLTMGYTF
TRBJ2-3	NA	TRBV30	NA	TGTGCCTGGGAAGTAGGCACTAGCACAGATACGCAGTATTTT	CAWEVGTSTDTQYF
TRBJ1-2	NA	TRBV19	NA	TGTGCCAGTACCAGACAGGAATACTATGGCTACACCTTC	CASTRQEYYGYTF
TRBJ2-5	once	TRBV5-6	TRBD1	TGTGCCAGCAGCATAGGGACAGGGTGGTACCAAGAGACCCAGTACTTC	CASSIGTGWYQETQYF